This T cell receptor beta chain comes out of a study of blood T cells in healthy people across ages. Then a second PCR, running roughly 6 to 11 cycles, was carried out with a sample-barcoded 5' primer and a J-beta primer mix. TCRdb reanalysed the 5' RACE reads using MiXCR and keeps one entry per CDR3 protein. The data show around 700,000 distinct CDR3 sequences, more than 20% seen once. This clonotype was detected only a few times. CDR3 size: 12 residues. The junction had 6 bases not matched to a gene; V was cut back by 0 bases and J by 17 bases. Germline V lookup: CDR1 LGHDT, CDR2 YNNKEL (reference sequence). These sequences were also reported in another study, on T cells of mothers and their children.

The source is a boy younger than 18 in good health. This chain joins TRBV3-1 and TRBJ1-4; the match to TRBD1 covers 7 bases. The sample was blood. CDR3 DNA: TGTGCCAGCAGCCAAGATGACAGGGCGAAATTTTTT. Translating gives CASSQDDRAKFF.